This T cell receptor beta chain was retrieved from a study of blood T cell repertoires in COVID-19. Across the study: The United States, Italy and Spain supplied acute and convalescent COVID-19 samples. The cDNA or gDNA used as material had been derived from T cells, B-cell-depleted T cells, or PBMCs.

Allocation to cohorts depended on clinical history reported by the participants. As originally analysed: For nucleated cells, counts were estimated from reference gene primer amplification. Clones were sequenced by immunoSEQ multiplex PCR, and TCRdb holds only the in-frame ones, with some missing. The DNA was the basis for D and trimming; V, J and clone size are from that table. The table lists some 250,000 clones, 91% of them singletons. The germline V gene encodes CDR1 SGHAT and CDR2 FQNNGV. The V gene lost 5 bases and the J gene lost 8 bases, with 12 bases spanning the gap. The CDR3 spans 12 residues.

The clonotype comes from a human donor in a cohort exposed to, infected with or recovered from COVID-19 (not recorded which). The donor label of this sample is uncertain. The chain employs TRBV11-2 and TRBJ1-1; D gene unclear. The source material was PBMCs or T cells enriched from blood (not recorded which). The CDR3 sequence is CASSPRSMEAFF. CDR3 in DNA: TGTGCCAGCAGCCCTCGAAGCATGGAAGCTTTCTTT.